The clone carrying this T cell receptor beta chain was seen ten or more times. The CDR3 is 15 residues long. V lost 5 bases and J lost 1, with 14 bases in between. In germline, CDR1 is LNHDA, CDR2 SQIVND (reference sequence). A single record per CDR3 protein comes from TCRdb applying MiXCR to the PCR reads. The sample carries fewer than 30,000 distinct CDR3 sequences, more than 15% recorded once. The sample is drawn from a study of molecular identifiers for immune sequencing clone quantification. The V and J genes are TRBV19 and TRBJ2-5, with D perhaps being TRBD1 or TRBD2 (6 bases each). The sequence was obtained from a human donor in good health. Some libraries in this study had Jurkat cell RNA spiked in. Material for sequencing was naive CD8+ T cells from blood, with Jurkat cell RNA spiked in. Indicated subset: FACS-sorted CD8+CD4-CCR7+CD45RA+ naive T cells. The CDR3 nucleotides are TGTGCCAGTAGTCCCCGGGGGCGACCCCAAGAGACCCAGTACTTC. Amino acids: CASSPRGRPQETQYF.